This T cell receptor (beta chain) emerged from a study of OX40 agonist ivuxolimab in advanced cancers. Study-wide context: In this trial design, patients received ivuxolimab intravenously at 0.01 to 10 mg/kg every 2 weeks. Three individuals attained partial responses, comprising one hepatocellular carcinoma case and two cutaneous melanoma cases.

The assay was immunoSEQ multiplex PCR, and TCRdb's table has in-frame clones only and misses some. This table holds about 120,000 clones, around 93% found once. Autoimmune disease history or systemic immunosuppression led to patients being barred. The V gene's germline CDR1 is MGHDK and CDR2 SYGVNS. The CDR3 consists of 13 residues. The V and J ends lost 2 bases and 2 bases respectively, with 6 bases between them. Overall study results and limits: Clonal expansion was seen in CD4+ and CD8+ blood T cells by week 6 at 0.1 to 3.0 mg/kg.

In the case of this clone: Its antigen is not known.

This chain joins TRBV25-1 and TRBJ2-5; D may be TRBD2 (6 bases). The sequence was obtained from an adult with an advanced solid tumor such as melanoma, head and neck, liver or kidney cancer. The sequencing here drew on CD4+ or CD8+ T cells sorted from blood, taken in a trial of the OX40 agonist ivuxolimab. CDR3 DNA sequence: TGTGCCAGCAGTGAAGCGGGACAAGAGACCCAGTACTTC. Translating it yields CASSEAGQETQYF.